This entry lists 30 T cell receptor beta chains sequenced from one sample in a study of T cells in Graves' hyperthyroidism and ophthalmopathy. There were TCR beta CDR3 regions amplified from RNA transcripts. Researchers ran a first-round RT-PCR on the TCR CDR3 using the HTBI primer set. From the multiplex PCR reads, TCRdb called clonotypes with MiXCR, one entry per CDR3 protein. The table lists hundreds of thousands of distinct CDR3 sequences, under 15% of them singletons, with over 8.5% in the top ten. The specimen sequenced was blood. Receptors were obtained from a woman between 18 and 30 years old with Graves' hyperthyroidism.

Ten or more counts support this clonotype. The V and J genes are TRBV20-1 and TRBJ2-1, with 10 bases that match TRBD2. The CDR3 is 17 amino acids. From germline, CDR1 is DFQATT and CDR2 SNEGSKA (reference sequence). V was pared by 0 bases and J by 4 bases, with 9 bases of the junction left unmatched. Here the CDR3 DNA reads TGCAGTGCTAGAGATCCCCTAGCGGGAGAGGTGTACAATGAGCAGTTCTTC. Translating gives CSARDPLAGEVYNEQFF.

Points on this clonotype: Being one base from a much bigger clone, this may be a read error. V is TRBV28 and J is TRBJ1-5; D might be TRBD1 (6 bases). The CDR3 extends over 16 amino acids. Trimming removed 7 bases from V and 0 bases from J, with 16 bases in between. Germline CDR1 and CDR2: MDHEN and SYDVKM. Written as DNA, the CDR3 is TGTGCCAGCAACAAGGGGGACCTCAATAGCAATCAGCCCCAGCATTTT. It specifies CASNKGDLNSNQPQHF.

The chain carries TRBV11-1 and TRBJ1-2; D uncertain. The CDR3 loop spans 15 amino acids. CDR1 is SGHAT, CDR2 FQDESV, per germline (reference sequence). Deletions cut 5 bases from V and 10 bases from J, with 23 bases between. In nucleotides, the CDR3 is TGTGCCAGCAGCCCCGACCGGATACTGGATTTTTCCTACACCTTC. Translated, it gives CASSPDRILDFSYTF.

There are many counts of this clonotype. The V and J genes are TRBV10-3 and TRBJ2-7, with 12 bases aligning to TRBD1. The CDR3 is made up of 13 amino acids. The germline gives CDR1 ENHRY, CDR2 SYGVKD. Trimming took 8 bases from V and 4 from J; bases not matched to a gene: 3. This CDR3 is CAISGQGAYEQYF. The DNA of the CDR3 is TGTGCCATCTCGGGACAGGGGGCGTACGAGCAGTACTTC.

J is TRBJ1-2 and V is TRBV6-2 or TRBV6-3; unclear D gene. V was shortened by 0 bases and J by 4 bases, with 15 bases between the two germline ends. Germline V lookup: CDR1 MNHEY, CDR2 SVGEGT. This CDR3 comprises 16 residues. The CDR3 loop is CASSYSVSDLSYGYTF. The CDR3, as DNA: TGTGCCAGCAGTTACTCGGTGTCAGATCTGAGCTATGGCTACACCTTC.

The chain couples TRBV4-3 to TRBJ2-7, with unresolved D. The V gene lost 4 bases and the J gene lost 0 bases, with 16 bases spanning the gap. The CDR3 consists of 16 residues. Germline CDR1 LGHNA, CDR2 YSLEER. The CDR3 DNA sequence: TGCGCCAGCAGCCCCCACCTCGCCCTAAGCTCCTACGAGCAGTACTTC. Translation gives CASSPHLALSSYEQYF.

CDR3 residues: CASSVAGGGYSEAFF. CDR3 nucleotide sequence: TGTGCCAGCAGTGTAGCAGGAGGGGGCTACAGTGAAGCTTTCTTT. This chain links TRBV2 with TRBJ1-1, with 7 bases identical to TRBD1. In germline, CDR1 is SNHLY, CDR2 FYNNEI. Trimming cost V 4 bases and J 7 bases; bases outside gene matches: 12. The CDR3 has 15 residues. Full variable domain (missing parts from reference TRBV2 and TRBJ1-1): EPEVTQTPSHQVTQMGQEVILRCVPISNHLYFYWYRQILGQKVEFLVSFYNNEISEKSEIFDDQFSVERPDGSNFTLKIRSTKLEDSAMYFCASSVAGGGYSEAFFGQGTRLTVV.

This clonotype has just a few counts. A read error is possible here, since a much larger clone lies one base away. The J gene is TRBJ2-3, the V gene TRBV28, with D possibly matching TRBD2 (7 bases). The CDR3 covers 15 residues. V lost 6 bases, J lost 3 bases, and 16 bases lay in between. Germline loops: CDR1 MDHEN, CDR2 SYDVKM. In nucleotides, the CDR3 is TGTGCCAGCAGCATAACACGGGGGGCTACAGATACGCAGTATTTT. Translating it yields CASSITRGATDTQYF.

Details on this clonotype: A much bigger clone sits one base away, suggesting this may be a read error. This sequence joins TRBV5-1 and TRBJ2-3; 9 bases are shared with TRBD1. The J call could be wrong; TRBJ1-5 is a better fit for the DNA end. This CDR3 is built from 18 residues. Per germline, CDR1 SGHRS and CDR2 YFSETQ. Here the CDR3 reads CASSYSRGTGILTDTQHF. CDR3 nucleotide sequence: TGCGCCAGCAGCTACTCGAGGGGGACAGGGATCCTCACAGATACGCAGCATTTT.

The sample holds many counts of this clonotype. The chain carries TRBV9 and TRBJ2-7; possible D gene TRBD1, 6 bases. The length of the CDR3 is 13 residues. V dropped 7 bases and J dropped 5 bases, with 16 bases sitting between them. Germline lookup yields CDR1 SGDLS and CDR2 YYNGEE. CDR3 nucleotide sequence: TGTGCCAGCTCTTCAGGGGAAGGGCACGAGCAGTACTTC. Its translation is CASSSGEGHEQYF.

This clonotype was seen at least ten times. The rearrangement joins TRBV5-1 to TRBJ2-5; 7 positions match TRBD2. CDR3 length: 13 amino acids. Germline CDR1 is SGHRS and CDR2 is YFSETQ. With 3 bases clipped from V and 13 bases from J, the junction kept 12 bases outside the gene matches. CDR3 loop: CASSSGAAGESYF. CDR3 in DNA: TGCGCCAGCAGCTCGGGTGCGGCGGGAGAGTCGTACTTC.

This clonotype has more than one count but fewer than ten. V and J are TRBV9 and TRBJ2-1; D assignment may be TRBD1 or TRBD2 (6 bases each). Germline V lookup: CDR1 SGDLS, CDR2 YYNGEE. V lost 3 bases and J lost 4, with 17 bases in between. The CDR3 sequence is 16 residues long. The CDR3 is CASSAPKGGRYNEQFF. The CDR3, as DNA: TGTGCCAGCAGCGCACCGAAGGGGGGCCGGTACAATGAGCAGTTCTTC.

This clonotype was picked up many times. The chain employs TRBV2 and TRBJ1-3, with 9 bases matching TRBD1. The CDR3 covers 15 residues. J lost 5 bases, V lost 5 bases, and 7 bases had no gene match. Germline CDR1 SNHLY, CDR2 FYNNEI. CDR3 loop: CASSIPGQGRNTIYF. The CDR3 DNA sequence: TGTGCCAGCAGTATACCGGGACAGGGAAGAAACACCATATATTTT.

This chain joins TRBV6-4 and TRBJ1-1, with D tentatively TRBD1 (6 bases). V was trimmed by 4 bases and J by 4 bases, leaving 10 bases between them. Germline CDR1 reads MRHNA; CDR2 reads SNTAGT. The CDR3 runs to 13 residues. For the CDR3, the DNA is TGTGCCAGCAGTGTCACAGGGTCCACTGAAGCTTTCTTT. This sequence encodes CASSVTGSTEAFF.

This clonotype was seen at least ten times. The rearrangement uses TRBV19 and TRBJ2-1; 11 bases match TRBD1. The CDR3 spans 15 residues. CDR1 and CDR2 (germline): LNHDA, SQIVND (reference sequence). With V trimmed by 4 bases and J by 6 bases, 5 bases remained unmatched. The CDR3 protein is CASSSGQGARNEQFF. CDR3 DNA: TGTGCCAGTAGTAGCGGACAGGGGGCGCGCAATGAGCAGTTCTTC.

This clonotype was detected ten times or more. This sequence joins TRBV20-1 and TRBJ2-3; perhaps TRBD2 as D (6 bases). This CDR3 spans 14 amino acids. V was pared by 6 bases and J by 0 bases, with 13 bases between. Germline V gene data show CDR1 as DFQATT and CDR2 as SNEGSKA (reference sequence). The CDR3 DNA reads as TGCAGTGCGACCGGGACTCCTAGCACAGATACGCAGTATTTT. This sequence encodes CSATGTPSTDTQYF.

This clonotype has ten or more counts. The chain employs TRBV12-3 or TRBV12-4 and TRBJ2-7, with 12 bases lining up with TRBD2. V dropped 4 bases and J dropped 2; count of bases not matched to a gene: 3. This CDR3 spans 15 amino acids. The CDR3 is CASSSTSGSPYEQYF. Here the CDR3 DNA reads TGTGCCAGCAGTTCGACTAGCGGGAGCCCCTACGAGCAGTACTTC.

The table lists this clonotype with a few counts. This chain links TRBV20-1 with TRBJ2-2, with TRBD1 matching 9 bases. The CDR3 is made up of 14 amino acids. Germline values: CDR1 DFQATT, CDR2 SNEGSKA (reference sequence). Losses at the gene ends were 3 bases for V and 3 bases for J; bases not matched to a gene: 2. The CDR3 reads CSASRQGDTGELFF. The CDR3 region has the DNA TGCAGTGCTAGTAGACAGGGGGACACCGGGGAGCTGTTTTTT.

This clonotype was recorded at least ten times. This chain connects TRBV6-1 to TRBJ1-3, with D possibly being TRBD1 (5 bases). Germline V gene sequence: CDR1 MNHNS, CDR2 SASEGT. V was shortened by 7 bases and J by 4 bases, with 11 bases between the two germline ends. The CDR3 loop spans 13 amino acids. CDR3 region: CASIDSLGNTIYF. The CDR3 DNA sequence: TGTGCCAGCATAGACAGCCTCGGAAACACCATATATTTT.

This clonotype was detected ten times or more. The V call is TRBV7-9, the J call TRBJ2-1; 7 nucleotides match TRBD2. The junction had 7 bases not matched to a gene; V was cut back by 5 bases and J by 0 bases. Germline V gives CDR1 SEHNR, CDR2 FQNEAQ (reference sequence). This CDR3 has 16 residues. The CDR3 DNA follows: TGTGCCAGCAGCCCCCTAGCGGCCAACTCCTACAATGAGCAGTTCTTC. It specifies CASSPLAANSYNEQFF.

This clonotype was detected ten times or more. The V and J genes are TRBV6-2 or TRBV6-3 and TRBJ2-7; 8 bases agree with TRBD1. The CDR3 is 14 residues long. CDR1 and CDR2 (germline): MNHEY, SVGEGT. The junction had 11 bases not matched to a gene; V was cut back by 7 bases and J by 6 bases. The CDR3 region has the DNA TGTGCCAGCACCTCGGCAGGACAGGGAATCGAGCAGTACTTC. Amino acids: CASTSAGQGIEQYF.

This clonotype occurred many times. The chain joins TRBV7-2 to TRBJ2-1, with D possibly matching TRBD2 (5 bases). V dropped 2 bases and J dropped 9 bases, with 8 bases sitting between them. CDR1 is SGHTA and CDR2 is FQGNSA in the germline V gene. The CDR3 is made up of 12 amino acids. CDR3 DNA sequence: TGTGCCAGCAGCTTATATGGGAGTGAGCAGTTCTTC. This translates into CASSLYGSEQFF.

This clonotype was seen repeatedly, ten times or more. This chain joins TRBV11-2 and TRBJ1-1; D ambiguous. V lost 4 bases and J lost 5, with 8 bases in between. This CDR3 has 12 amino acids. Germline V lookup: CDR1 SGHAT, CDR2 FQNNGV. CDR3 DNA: TGTGCCAGCAGCTCTCTTGGGACTGAAGCTTTCTTT. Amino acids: CASSSLGTEAFF.

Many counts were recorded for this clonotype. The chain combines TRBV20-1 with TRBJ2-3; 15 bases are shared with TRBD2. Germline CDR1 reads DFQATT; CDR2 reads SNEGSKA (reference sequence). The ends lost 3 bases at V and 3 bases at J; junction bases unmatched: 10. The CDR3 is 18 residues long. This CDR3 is CSASWTSGGAVRTDTQYF. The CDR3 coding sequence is TGCAGTGCTAGTTGGACTAGCGGGGGGGCGGTTCGTACAGATACGCAGTATTTT.

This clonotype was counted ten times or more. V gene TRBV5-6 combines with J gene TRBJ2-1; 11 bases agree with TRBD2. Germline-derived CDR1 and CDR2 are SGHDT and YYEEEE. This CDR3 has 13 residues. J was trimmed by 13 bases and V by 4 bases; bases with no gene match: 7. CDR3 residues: CASSPLAGGEQFF. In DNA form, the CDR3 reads TGTGCCAGCAGCCCGCTAGCGGGAGGAGAACAGTTCTTC.

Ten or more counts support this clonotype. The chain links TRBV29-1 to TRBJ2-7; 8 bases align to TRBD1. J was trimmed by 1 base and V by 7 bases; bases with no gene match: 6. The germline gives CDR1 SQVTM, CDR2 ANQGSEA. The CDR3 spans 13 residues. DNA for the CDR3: TGCAGCGGTTCAGGGGGCGAATCCTACGAGCAGTACTTC. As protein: CSGSGGESYEQYF.

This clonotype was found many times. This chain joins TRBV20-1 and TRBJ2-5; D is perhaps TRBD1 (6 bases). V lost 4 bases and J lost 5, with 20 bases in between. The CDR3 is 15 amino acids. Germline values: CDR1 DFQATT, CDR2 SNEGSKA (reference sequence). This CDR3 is CSAIPGQGIRETQYF. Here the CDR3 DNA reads TGCAGTGCTATCCCGGGGCAGGGGATCCGGGAGACCCAGTACTTC.

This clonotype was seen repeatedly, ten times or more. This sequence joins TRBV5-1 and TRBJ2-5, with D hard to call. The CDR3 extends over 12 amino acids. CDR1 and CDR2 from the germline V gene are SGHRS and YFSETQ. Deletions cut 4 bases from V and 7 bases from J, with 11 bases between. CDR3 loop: CASSPDEGTQYF. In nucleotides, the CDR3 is TGCGCCAGCAGCCCGGACGAAGGGACCCAGTACTTC. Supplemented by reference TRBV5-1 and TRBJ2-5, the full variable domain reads KAGVTQTPRYLIKTRGQQVTLSCSPISGHRSVSWYQQTPGQGLQFLFEYFSETQRNKGNFPGRFSGRQFSNSRSEMNVSTLELGDSALYLCASSPDEGTQYFGPGTRLLVL.

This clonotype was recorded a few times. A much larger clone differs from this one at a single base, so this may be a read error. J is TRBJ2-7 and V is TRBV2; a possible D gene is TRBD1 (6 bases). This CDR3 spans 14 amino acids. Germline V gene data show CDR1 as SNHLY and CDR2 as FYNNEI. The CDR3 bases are TGTGCCTGCAGAACGGGACACTCTTCCTACGAGCAGTACTTC. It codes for CACRTGHSSYEQYF.

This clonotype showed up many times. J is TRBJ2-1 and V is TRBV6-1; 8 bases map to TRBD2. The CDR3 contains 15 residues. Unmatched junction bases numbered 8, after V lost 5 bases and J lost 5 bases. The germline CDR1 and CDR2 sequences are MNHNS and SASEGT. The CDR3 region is CASSYVAGGDNEQFF. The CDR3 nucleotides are TGTGCCAGCAGTTACGTGGCGGGGGGTGACAATGAGCAGTTCTTC.